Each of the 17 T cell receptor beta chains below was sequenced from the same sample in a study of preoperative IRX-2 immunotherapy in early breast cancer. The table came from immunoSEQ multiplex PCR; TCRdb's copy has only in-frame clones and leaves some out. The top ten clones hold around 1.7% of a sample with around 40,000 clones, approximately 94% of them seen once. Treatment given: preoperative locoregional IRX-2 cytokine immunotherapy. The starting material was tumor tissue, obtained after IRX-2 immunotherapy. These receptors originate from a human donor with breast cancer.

This chain's CDR3 is CASSMDRGGDEQFF. In nucleotides, the CDR3 is TGTGCCAGCAGTATGGACAGGGGAGGCGATGAGCAGTTCTTC. The chain is built from TRBV25-1 and TRBJ2-1; 9 nucleotides match TRBD1. The ends lost 5 bases at V and 8 bases at J; junction bases unmatched: 7. Germline values: CDR1 MGHDK, CDR2 SYGVNS. CDR3 size: 14 residues.

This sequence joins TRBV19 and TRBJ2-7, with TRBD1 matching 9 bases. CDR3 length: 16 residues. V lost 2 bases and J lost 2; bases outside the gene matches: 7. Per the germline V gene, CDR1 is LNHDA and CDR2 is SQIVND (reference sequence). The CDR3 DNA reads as TGTGCCAGTAGTATACAGGGACAGGGAATTACCTACGAGCAGTACTTC. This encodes CASSIQGQGITYEQYF.

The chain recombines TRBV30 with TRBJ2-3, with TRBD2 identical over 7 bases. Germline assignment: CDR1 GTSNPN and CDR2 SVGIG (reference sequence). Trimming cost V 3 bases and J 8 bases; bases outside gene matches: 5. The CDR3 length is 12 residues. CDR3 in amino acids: CAWRGGVGTQYF. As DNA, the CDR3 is TGTGCCTGGAGGGGAGGGGTCGGTACGCAGTATTTT.

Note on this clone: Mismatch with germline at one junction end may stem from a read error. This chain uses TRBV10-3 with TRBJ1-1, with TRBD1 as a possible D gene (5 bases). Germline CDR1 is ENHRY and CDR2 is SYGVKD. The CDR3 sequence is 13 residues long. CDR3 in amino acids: CAISEKSGGGLQF. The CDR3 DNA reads TGTGCCATCAGTGAGAAGAGTGGGGGTGGGCTACAGTTT.

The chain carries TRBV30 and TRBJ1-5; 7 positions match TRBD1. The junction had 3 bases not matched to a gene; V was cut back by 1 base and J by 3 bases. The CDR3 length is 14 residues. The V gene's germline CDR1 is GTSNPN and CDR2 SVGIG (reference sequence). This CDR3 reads CAWSGGQVNQPQHF. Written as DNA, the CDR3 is TGTGCCTGGAGTGGCGGACAGGTCAATCAGCCCCAGCATTTT.

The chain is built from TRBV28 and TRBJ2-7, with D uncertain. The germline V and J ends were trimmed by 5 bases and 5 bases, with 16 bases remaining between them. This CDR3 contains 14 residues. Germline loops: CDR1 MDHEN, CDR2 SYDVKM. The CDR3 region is CASSLPPRPDEQYF. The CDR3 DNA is TGTGCCAGCAGTCTACCCCCTCGCCCTGACGAGCAGTACTTC.

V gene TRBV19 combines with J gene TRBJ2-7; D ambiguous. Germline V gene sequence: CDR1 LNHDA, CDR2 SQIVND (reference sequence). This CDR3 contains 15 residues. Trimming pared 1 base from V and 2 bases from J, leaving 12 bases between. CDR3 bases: TGTGCCAGTAGTATAGTTCGCGGTCCCACCTACGAGCAGTACTTC. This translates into CASSIVRGPTYEQYF.

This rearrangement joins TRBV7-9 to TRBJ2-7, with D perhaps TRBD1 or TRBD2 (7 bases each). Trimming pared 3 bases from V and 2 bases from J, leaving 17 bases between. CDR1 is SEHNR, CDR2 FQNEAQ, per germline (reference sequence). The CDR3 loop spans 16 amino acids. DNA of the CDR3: TGTGCCAGCAGCTTCGCGGGGGACAGCCTCCCCTACGAGCAGTACTTC. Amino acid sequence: CASSFAGDSLPYEQYF.

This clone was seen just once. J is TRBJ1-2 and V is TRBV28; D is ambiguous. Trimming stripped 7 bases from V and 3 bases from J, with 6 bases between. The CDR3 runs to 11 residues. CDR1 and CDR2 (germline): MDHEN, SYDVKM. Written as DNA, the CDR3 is TGTGCCAGCACGAAGCACTATGGCTACACCTTC. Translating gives CASTKHYGYTF.

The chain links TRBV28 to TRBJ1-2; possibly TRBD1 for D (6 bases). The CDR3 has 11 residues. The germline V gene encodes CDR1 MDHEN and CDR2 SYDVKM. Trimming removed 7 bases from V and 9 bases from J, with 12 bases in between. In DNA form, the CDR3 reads TGTGCCAGCACCGTCGACAGGAGCTACACCTTC. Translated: CASTVDRSYTF.

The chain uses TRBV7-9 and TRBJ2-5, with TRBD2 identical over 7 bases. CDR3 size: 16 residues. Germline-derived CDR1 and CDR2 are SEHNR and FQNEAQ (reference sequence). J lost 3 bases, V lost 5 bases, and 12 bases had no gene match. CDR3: CASSPFRSSGKETQYF. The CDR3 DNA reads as TGTGCCAGCAGCCCCTTTCGGTCTAGCGGAAAAGAGACCCAGTACTTC.

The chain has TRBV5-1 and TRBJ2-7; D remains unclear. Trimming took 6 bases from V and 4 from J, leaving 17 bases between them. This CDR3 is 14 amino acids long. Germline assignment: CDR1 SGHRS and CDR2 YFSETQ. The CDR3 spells CASKPEGSPYEQYF. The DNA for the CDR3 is TGCGCCAGCAAACCGGAAGGGTCCCCTTACGAGCAGTACTTC.

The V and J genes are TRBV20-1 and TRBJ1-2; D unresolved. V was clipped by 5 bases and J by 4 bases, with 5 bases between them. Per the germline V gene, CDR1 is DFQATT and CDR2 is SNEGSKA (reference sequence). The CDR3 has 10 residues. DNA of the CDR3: TGCAGTGCTTGGAGCTATGGCTACACCTTC. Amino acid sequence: CSAWSYGYTF.

This CDR3 reads CASRGGGDTQYF. The CDR3 DNA reads TGTGCCAGCAGGGGGGGAGGAGATACGCAGTATTTT. The chain links TRBV6-1 to TRBJ2-3, with a tentative D call TRBD2 (6 bases). Deletions cut 6 bases from V and 5 bases from J, with 9 bases between. This CDR3 has 12 residues. Germline V lookup: CDR1 MNHNS, CDR2 SASEGT.

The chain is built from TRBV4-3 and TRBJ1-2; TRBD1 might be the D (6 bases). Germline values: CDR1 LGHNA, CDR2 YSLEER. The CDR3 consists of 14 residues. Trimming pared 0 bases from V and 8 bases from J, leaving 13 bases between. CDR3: CASSQERGHQGYTF. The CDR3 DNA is TGCGCCAGCAGCCAAGAGCGGGGGCATCAAGGCTACACCTTC.

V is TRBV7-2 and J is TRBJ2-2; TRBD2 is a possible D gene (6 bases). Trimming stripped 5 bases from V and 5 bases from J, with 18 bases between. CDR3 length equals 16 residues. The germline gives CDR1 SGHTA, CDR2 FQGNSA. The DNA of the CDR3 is TGTGCCAGCAGCACACTCGGGGGAGAACAAACCGGGGAGCTGTTTTTT. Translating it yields CASSTLGGEQTGELFF.

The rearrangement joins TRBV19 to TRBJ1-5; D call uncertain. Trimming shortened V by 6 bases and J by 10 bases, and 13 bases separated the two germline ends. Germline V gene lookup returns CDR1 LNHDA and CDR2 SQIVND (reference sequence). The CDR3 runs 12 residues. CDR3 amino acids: CASRVQGGPQHF. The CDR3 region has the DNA TGTGCCAGTAGGGTCCAAGGCGGTCCCCAGCATTTT.